The rows below give T cell receptor beta chains drawn from one sample of a study of T cells after yellow fever vaccination. TCRdb processed the 5' RACE reads anew with MiXCR; each CDR3 protein has one entry. The repertoire includes hundreds of thousands of distinct CDR3 sequences, roughly an eighth of them detected once, and just under 15% sits in the top ten. The specimen comprised PBMCs, sampled on the day of the yellow fever booster vaccination. These receptors were taken from a man aged 25-45 years who received the YFV17D yellow fever vaccine. Each CDR3 is given with its conserved first and last residue. The D gene is left open where the match is weak. Size values are once, few and many counts, or a class for expanded clones, and some rows have none.

d_gene	v_gene	abundance	len	j_gene	CDR3nt	CDR3aa
.	TRBV28	.	16	TRBJ1-1	TGTGCCAGCAGTTCGCACTGGAGGGGGGGAGGGACTGAAGCTTTCTTT	CASSSHWRGGGTEAFF
TRBD2	TRBV7-2	few	17	TRBJ2-7	TGTGCCAGCAGCCCGAGGAGGCTGCGGGGGAGATATTACGAGCAGTACTTC	CASSPRRLRGRYYEQYF
TRBD2	TRBV12-3/TRBV12-4	few	15	TRBJ2-1	TGTGCCAGCAACTCCGGGGGGAGGACAAGGGATGAGCAGTTCTTC	CASNSGGRTRDEQFF
.	TRBV10-3	.	14	TRBJ2-1	TGTGCCATCAGTGGTCGGGCAGGCTACAATGAGCAGTTCTTC	CAISGRAGYNEQFF
.	TRBV20-1	few	16	TRBJ2-1	TGCAGTGCTAGAGAAGAAGGGTCGGGACCCTACAATGAGCAGTTCTTC	CSAREEGSGPYNEQFF
TRBD2	TRBV12-3/TRBV12-4	.	17	TRBJ2-2	TGTGCCAGCACCCCCAGGAGACTAGCGGGAGTCACCGGGGAGCTGTTTTTT	CASTPRRLAGVTGELFF
.	TRBV5-6	few	14	TRBJ2-7	TGTGCCAGCAGGTCGTACTCAGGGTACTACGAGCAGTACTTC	CASRSYSGYYEQYF
TRBD2	TRBV20-1	many	15	TRBJ2-1	TGCAGTGCTCGGACTAGCGGGAGGTGGTACAATGAGCAGTTCTTC	CSARTSGRWYNEQFF
.	TRBV7-9	many	14	TRBJ2-1	TGTGCCAGCAGCTTAGGCGCGGCAGGCAATGAGCAGTTCTTC	CASSLGAAGNEQFF
TRBD2	TRBV30	.	14	TRBJ2-7	TGTGCCTGGAGTAGGAGCGGGAGGGCCGGCGAGCAGTACTTC	CAWSRSGRAGEQYF
.	TRBV6-5	few	13	TRBJ2-7	TGTGCCAGCAGTTCGGCAGGGACCCACGAGCAGTACTTC	CASSSAGTHEQYF
.	TRBV9	few	14	TRBJ2-7	TGTGCCAGCACCTCGACAGCCGCTTCTACCGAGCAGTACTTC	CASTSTAASTEQYF
.	TRBV27	.	17	TRBJ2-1	TGTGCCAGCAGTCCCCGGGTGAGCGACACTAGGTACAATGAGCAGTTCTTC	CASSPRVSDTRYNEQFF
.	TRBV20-1	few	15	TRBJ2-5	TGCAGTGCTATACCCGGGACACCAAAGGTTGAGACCCAGTACTTC	CSAIPGTPKVETQYF
TRBD2	TRBV7-2	many	15	TRBJ2-1	TGTGCCAGCAGTTTATTGGCGGGGGTCTACAATGAGCAGTTCTTC	CASSLLAGVYNEQFF
.	TRBV20-1	few	13	TRBJ1-2	TGCAGTGCTTCTCCAACCGCTAACTATGGCTACACCTTC	CSASPTANYGYTF